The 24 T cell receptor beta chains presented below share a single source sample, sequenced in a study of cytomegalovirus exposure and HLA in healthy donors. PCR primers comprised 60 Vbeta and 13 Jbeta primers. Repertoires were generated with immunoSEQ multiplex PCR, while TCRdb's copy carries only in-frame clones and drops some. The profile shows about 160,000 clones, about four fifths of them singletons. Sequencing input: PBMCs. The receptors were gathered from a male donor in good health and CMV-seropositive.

The CDR3 nucleotides are TGTGCCAGCAGCTTATCAGGGGGCGGAAACACCATATATTTT. It is translated as CASSLSGGGNTIYF. This chain joins TRBV13 and TRBJ1-3, with 8 nucleotides matching TRBD1. Unmatched junction bases numbered 1, after V lost 2 bases and J lost 4 bases. This CDR3 is built from 14 residues. CDR1 is PRHDT and CDR2 is FYEKMQ in the germline V gene (reference sequence).

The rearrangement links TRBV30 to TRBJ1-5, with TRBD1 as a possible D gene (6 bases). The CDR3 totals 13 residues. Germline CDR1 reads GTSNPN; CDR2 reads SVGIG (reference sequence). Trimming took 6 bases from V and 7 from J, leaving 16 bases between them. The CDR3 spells CACSGGAGQPQHF. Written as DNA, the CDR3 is TGTGCCTGTTCTGGGGGGGCAGGGCAGCCCCAGCATTTT. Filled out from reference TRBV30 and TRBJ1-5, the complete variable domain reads SQTIHQWPATLVQPVGSPLSLECTVEGTSNPNLYWYRQAAGRGLQLLFYSVGIGQISSEVPQNLSASRPQDRQFILSSKKLLLSDSGFYLCACSGGAGQPQHFGDGTRLSIL.

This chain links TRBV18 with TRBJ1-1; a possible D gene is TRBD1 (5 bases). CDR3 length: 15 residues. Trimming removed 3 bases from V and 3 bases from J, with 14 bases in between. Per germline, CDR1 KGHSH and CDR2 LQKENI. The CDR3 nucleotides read TGTGCCAGCTCACCGGTAGGGGTTAAGGACACTGAAGCTTTCTTT. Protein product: CASSPVGVKDTEAFF.

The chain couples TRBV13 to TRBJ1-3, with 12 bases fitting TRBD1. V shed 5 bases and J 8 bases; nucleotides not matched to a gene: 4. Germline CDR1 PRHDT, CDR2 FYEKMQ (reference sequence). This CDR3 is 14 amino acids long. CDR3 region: CASSLGQGADTIYF. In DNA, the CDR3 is TGTGCCAGCAGCCTGGGACAGGGGGCGGACACCATATATTTT.

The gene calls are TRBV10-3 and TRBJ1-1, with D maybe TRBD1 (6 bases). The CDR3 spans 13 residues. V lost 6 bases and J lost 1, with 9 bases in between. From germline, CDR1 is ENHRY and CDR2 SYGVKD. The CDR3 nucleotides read TGTGCCATCAGGAGGACAGAGAACACTGAAGCTTTCTTT. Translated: CAIRRTENTEAFF.

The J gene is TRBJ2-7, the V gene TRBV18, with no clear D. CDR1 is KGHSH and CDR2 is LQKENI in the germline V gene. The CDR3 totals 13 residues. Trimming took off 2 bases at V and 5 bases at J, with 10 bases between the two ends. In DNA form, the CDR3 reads TGTGCCAGCTCACCAGGCCAGGCCGACGAGCAGTACTTC. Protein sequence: CASSPGQADEQYF.

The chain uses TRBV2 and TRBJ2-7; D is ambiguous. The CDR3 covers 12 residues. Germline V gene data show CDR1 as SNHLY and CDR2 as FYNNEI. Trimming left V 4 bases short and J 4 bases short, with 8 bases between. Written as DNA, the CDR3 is TGTGCCAGCAGTGTTAGCCTATACGAGCAGTACTTC. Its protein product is CASSVSLYEQYF.

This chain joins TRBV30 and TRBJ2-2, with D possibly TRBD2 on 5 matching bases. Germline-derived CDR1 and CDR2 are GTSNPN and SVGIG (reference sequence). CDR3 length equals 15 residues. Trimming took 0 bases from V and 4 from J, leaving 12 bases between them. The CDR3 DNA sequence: TGTGCCTGGAGTGTACTAGGAGGCGGCACCGGGGAGCTGTTTTTT. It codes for CAWSVLGGGTGELFF.

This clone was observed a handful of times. The DNA for the CDR3 is TGTGCCAGCAGCGGGCCTCGGACGGGGGGCTACACCTTC. Translation gives CASSGPRTGGYTF. The rearrangement joins TRBV5-6 to TRBJ1-2; no reliable D call. Trimming cost V 4 bases and J 8 bases, with 15 bases left between them. Germline-derived CDR1 and CDR2 are SGHDT and YYEEEE. This CDR3 comprises 13 residues.

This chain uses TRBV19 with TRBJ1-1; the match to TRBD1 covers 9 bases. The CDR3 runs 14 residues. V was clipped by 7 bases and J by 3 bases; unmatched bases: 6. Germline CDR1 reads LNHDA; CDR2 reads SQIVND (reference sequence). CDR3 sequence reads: CASIDRGWDTEAFF. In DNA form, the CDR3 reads TGTGCCAGTATTGACAGGGGGTGGGACACTGAAGCTTTCTTT.

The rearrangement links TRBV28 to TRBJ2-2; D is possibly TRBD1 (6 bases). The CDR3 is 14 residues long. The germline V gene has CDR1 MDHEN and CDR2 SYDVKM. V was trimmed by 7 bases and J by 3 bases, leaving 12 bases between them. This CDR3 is CASNKQGYTGELFF. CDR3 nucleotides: TGTGCCAGCAACAAACAGGGATACACCGGGGAGCTGTTTTTT.

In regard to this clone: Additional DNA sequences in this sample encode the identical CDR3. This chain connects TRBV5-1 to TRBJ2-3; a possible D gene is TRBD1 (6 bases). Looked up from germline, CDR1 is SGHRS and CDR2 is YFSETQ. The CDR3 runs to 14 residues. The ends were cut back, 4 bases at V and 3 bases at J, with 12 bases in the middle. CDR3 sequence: CASSPLTGTDTQYF. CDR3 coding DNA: TGCGCCAGCAGCCCTCTCACAGGGACAGATACGCAGTATTTT.

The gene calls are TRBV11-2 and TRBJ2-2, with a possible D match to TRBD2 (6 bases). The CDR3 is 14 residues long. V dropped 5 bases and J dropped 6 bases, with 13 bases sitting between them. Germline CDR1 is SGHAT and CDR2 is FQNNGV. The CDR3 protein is CASSLPGTPGELFF. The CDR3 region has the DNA TGTGCCAGCAGCCTCCCCGGGACTCCCGGGGAGCTGTTTTTT. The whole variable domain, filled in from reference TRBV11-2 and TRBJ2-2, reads EAGVAQSPRYKIIEKRQSVAFWCNPISGHATLYWYQQILGQGPKLLIQFQNNGVVDDSQLPKDRFSAERLKGVDSTLKIQPAKLEDSAVYLCASSLPGTPGELFFGEGSRLTVL.

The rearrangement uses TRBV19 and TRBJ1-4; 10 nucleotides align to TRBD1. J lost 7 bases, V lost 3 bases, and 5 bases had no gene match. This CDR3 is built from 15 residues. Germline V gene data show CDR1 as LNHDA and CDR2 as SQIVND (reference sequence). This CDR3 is CASSISWDRGEKLFF. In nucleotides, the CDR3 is TGTGCCAGTAGTATTTCGTGGGACAGGGGTGAAAAACTGTTTTTT.

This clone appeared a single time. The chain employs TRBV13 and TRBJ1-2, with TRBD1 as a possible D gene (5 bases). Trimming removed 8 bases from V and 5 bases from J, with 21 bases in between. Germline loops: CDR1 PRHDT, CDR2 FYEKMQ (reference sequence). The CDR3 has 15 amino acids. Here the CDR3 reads CASQESGDVGYGYTF. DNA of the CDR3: TGTGCCAGCCAGGAAAGCGGGGACGTAGGATATGGCTACACCTTC.

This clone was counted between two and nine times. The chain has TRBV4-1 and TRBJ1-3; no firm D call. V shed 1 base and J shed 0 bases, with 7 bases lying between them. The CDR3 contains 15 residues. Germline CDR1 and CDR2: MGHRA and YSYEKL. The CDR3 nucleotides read TGCGCCAGCAGCCAAGTTCTCAGCTCTGGAAACACCATATATTTT. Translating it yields CASSQVLSSGNTIYF.

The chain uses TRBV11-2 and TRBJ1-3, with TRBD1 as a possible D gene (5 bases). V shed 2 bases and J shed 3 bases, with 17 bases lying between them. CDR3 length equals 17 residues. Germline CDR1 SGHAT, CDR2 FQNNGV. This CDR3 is CASSLWGRDGDGNTIYF. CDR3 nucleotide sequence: TGTGCCAGCAGCTTATGGGGCCGTGATGGGGATGGAAACACCATATATTTT.

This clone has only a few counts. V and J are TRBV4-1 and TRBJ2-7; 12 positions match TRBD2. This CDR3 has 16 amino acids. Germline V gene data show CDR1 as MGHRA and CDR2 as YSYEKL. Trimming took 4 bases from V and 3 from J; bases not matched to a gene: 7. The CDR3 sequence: CASSPSPTSGGYEQYF. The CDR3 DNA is TGCGCCAGCAGCCCCTCCCCGACTAGCGGGGGCTACGAGCAGTACTTC.

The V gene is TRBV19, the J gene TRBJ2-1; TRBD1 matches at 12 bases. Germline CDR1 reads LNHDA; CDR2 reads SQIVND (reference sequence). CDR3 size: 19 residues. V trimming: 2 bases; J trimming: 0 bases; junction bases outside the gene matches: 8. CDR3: CASSITGTGGFSSYNEQFF. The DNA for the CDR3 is TGTGCCAGTAGTATAACCGGGACAGGGGGCTTTAGCTCCTACAATGAGCAGTTCTTC.

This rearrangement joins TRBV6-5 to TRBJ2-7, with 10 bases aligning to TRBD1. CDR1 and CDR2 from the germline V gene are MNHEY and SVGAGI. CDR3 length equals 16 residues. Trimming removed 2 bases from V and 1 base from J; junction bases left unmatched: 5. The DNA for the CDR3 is TGTGCCAGCAGTTACGGTGGACAGGGGGGGTCCTACGAGCAGTACTTC. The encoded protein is CASSYGGQGGSYEQYF.

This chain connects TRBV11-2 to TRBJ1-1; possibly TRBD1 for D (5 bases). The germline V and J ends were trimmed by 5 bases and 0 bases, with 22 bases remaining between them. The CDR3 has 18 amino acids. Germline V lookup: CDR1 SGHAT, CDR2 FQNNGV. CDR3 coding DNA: TGTGCCAGCAGCGTAGGGGTGGCGGCGGCTAAGATGAACACTGAAGCTTTCTTT. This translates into CASSVGVAAAKMNTEAFF.

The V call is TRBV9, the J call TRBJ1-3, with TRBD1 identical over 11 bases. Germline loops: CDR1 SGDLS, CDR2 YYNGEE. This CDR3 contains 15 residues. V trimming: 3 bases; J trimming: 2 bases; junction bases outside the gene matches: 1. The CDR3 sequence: CASSEGQGAGNTIYF. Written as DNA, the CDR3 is TGTGCCAGCAGCGAGGGACAGGGGGCTGGAAACACCATATATTTT.

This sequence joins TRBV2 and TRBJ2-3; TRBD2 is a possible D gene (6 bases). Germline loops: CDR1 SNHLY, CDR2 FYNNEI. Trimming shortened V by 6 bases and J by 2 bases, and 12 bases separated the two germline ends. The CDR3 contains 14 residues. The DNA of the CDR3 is TGTGCCAGCAGCGGTAGGGGACTCACAGATACGCAGTATTTT. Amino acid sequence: CASSGRGLTDTQYF.

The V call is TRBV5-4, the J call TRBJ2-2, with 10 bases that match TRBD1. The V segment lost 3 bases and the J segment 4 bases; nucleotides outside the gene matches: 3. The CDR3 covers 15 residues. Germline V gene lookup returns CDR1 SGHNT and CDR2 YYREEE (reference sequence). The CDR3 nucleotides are TGTGCCAGCAGCTCCGGACAGGGGGTCACCGGGGAGCTGTTTTTT. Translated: CASSSGQGVTGELFF.